What follows are 30 T cell receptor beta chains derived from one specimen sequenced in a study of breast tumors, draining lymph nodes, adjacent tissues. The lymph nodes were axillary draining lymph nodes from breast cancer patients. TCRdb processed the multiplex PCR reads anew with MiXCR; each CDR3 protein has one entry. The table records tens of thousands of distinct CDR3 sequences, roughly 19% of them present only once. The material sequenced was axillary lymph node tissue. These receptor sequences come from a female donor with breast cancer. Some clones in this sample may be carry-over from other donors' samples.

This clonotype was counted ten times or more. This CDR3 is CASSPGVTDANTGELFF. CDR3 sequence (DNA): TGCGCCAGCAGCCCAGGGGTGACAGACGCGAACACCGGGGAGCTGTTTTTT. This sequence joins TRBV5-1 and TRBJ2-2; perhaps TRBD1 as D (6 bases). There are 17 residues in the CDR3. Germline V CDR1 and CDR2: SGHRS, YFSETQ. The ends were cut back, 4 bases at V and 0 bases at J, with 16 bases in the middle. Looking up the rest from reference TRBV5-1 and TRBJ2-2 gives the full variable domain: KAGVTQTPRYLIKTRGQQVTLSCSPISGHRSVSWYQQTPGQGLQFLFEYFSETQRNKGNFPGRFSGRQFSNSRSEMNVSTLELGDSALYLCASSPGVTDANTGELFFGEGSRLTVL.

At least ten counts were recorded for this clonotype. V gene TRBV4-1 combines with J gene TRBJ2-2; TRBD1 aligns across 8 bases. The CDR3 consists of 16 residues. Germline V gene data show CDR1 as MGHRA and CDR2 as YSYEKL. The V gene end was trimmed by 5 bases and the J gene end by 1 base; junction bases not matched to a gene: 6. CDR3 bases: TGCGCCAGCAGCGTTTCCGGGACAGGGAACACCGGGGAGCTGTTTTTT. It encodes CASSVSGTGNTGELFF.

This clonotype was recorded at least ten times. The CDR3 sequence is CAISGVSNNYGYTF. CDR3 DNA sequence: TGTGCCATCAGTGGAGTCAGTAATAACTATGGCTACACCTTC. The chain recombines TRBV10-3 with TRBJ1-2; unclear D gene. Trimming took 4 bases from V and 1 from J, leaving 10 bases between them. The CDR3 runs to 14 residues. CDR1 ENHRY and CDR2 SYGVKD come from the germline V gene.

The chain carries TRBV11-2 and TRBJ2-2; D is uncertain. Germline-derived CDR1 and CDR2 are SGHAT and FQNNGV. The germline V and J ends were trimmed by 0 bases and 3 bases, with 5 bases remaining between them. CDR3 size: 14 residues. DNA for the CDR3: TGTGCCAGCAGCTTAGATCTTCACACCGGGGAGCTGTTTTTT. Its protein product is CASSLDLHTGELFF.

This clonotype was recorded a few times. A clone one base away is much larger, so this may be a read error. The V call is TRBV11-3, the J call TRBJ2-7, with D hard to call. The V end lost 4 bases, the J end lost 2 bases, and 18 bases lay between the germline ends. Germline lookup yields CDR1 SGHNT and CDR2 YENEEA. The CDR3 covers 16 residues. CDR3 sequence: CASSYHSETAAYEQYF. The CDR3 coding sequence is TGTGCCAGCAGCTACCATTCCGAGACGGCCGCCTACGAGCAGTACTTC.

This clonotype has ten or more counts. The V call is TRBV7-8, the J call TRBJ1-6; 7 bases match TRBD1. V shed 0 bases, J shed 9 bases, and the junction held 2 bases outside the gene matches. CDR3 length equals 14 residues. Germline V gene data show CDR1 as SGHVS and CDR2 as FQNEAQ. The CDR3 DNA sequence: TGTGCCAGCAGCTTAGCTAGGGACAGTTCACCCCTCCACTTT. Protein: CASSLARDSSPLHF.

On this clonotype itself: This may arise from a read error, as a much more abundant clone is one base away. This chain connects TRBV6-6 to TRBJ1-3; weak D call: TRBD1 (6 bases). Germline values: CDR1 MNHNY, CDR2 SVGAGI (reference sequence). The CDR3 is 15 residues long. CDR3 protein: CVSSYDRISGNTIYF. As DNA, the CDR3 is TGTGTCAGCAGTTACGACAGGATCTCTGGAAACACCATATATTTT.

In its sample, this clonotype was seen many times. This chain joins TRBV19 and TRBJ2-5; 8 nucleotides line up with TRBD2. Germline V gives CDR1 LNHDA, CDR2 SQIVND (reference sequence). V shed 4 bases and J 5 bases; nucleotides not matched to a gene: 12. CDR3 size: 16 residues. CDR3 residues: CASSNSGRSFMETQYF. CDR3 DNA sequence: TGTGCCAGTAGTAACAGCGGGAGATCCTTTATGGAGACCCAGTACTTC.

Ten or more counts support this clonotype. The CDR3 sequence is CSARMGTAYNEQFF. CDR3 DNA sequence: TGCAGTGCTAGAATGGGGACAGCGTACAATGAGCAGTTCTTC. The rearrangement uses TRBV20-1 and TRBJ2-1; 7 bases agree with TRBD1. This CDR3 contains 14 residues. V trimming: 2 bases; J trimming: 4 bases; junction bases outside the gene matches: 5. Germline V gene sequence: CDR1 DFQATT, CDR2 SNEGSKA (reference sequence).

This clonotype appeared many times. V is TRBV7-2 and J is TRBJ2-7; D ambiguous. V was clipped by 5 bases and J by 0 bases, with 11 bases between them. Germline V gene data show CDR1 as SGHTA and CDR2 as FQGNSA. CDR3 length: 14 amino acids. This chain's CDR3 is CASSPLFSSYEQYF. CDR3 in DNA: TGTGCCAGCAGCCCCCTTTTTTCCTCCTACGAGCAGTACTTC.

The sample holds many counts of this clonotype. The chain is built from TRBV29-1 and TRBJ2-7, with D perhaps being TRBD1 or TRBD2 (5 bases each). V lost 1 base to trimming and J lost 9 bases, with 10 bases between them. Germline V gives CDR1 SQVTM, CDR2 ANQGSEA. This CDR3 contains 11 residues. The CDR3 DNA follows: TGCAGCGTTGAAGCGGGACCGGGGCAGTACTTC. This codes for CSVEAGPGQYF.

This clonotype was counted ten times or more. This chain uses TRBV29-1 with TRBJ2-5; 7 nucleotides match TRBD1. Germline CDR1 SQVTM, CDR2 ANQGSEA. Trimming cost V 4 bases and J 7 bases; bases outside gene matches: 3. This CDR3 has 11 residues. CDR3 nucleotide sequence: TGCAGCGTTGTAGGGGGCAGGACCCAGTACTTC. Protein product: CSVVGGRTQYF. The full variable domain, rest sourced from reference TRBV29-1 and TRBJ2-5, is SAVISQKPSRDICQRGTSLTIQCQVDSQVTMMFWYRQQPGQSLTLIATANQGSEATYESGFVIDKFPISRPNLTFSTLTVSNMSPEDSSIYLCSVVGGRTQYFGPGTRLLVL.

This clonotype was observed many times. This sequence joins TRBV20-1 and TRBJ2-1, with 7 bases that match TRBD2. Losses at the gene ends were 3 bases for V and 0 bases for J; bases not matched to a gene: 11. The germline gives CDR1 DFQATT, CDR2 SNEGSKA (reference sequence). This CDR3 region has 17 residues. The CDR3 reads CSARGLAEGSSYNEQFF. Here the CDR3 DNA reads TGCAGTGCTAGGGGGCTAGCGGAAGGGTCCTCCTACAATGAGCAGTTCTTC.

Note on this clonotype: The CDR3 carries no conserved terminal phenylalanine or tryptophan, so it likely arises from a read error. The chain combines TRBV9 with TRBJ2-3; 7 nucleotides match TRBD1. Germline values: CDR1 SGDLS, CDR2 YYNGEE. This CDR3 is 15 amino acids long. The CDR3: CASNLSGRGTDMQYL. The CDR3, as DNA: TGTGCCAGCAATCTATCAGGAAGGGGGACAGATATGCAGTATCTT.

This clonotype was seen repeatedly, ten times or more. This chain links TRBV5-1 with TRBJ1-4; unclear D gene. The germline V gene has CDR1 SGHRS and CDR2 YFSETQ. The ends were cut back, 0 bases at V and 2 bases at J, with 8 bases in the middle. The CDR3 runs 15 residues. CDR3 sequence (DNA): TGCGCCAGCAGCTTGGCCACGGGGACTAATGAAAAACTGTTTTTT. Encoded protein: CASSLATGTNEKLFF. Supplemented by reference TRBV5-1 and TRBJ1-4, the full variable domain reads KAGVTQTPRYLIKTRGQQVTLSCSPISGHRSVSWYQQTPGQGLQFLFEYFSETQRNKGNFPGRFSGRQFSNSRSEMNVSTLELGDSALYLCASSLATGTNEKLFFGSGTQLSVL.

This clonotype has only a few counts. The CDR3 is CASSSQAGANTGELFF. The CDR3 DNA is TGTGCCAGCAGTTCGCAAGCGGGAGCCAACACCGGGGAGCTGTTTTTT. The chain carries TRBV6-6 and TRBJ2-2; 8 nucleotides agree with TRBD2. CDR1 is MNHNY and CDR2 is SVGAGI in the germline V gene (reference sequence). This CDR3 contains 16 residues. Losses at the gene ends were 4 bases for V and 2 bases for J; bases not matched to a gene: 6.

About this clonotype: No conserved phenylalanine or tryptophan is present at the end of the CDR3, so a read error is the likely explanation. The DNA for the CDR3 is TGTGCCAGCAGGGCCGGGACAGACATGGTCTATACGCAGTATCTT. Its translation: CASRAGTDMVYTQYL. V is TRBV28 and J is TRBJ2-3; TRBD1 matches at 7 bases. Germline CDR1 reads MDHEN; CDR2 reads SYDVKM. J gave up 7 bases and V 6 bases, and 13 bases lay outside the gene matches. This CDR3 comprises 15 residues.

This clonotype was counted a few times. The chain couples TRBV19 to TRBJ2-4, with D tentatively TRBD1 (6 bases). The CDR3 has 16 amino acids. Trimming took off 8 bases at V and 2 bases at J, with 19 bases between the two ends. In germline, CDR1 is LNHDA, CDR2 SQIVND (reference sequence). Here the CDR3 reads CASQTRQAATKNIQYF. The CDR3 bases are TGTGCCAGTCAAACGAGACAGGCAGCCACCAAAAACATTCAGTACTTC.

About this clonotype itself: Since a much larger clone is just one base distant, this may be a read error. CDR3 amino acids: CASSAMDSLSSSYEQYF. In DNA form, the CDR3 reads TGTGCCAGCAGCGCCATGGACAGCCTATCTAGCTCCTACGAGCAGTACTTC. This chain uses TRBV7-6 with TRBJ2-7; a possible D gene is TRBD1 (6 bases). V lost 5 bases and J lost 0, with 20 bases in between. The CDR3 has 17 residues. The V gene's germline CDR1 is SGHVS and CDR2 FNYEAQ.

This clonotype has a handful of counts. The J gene is TRBJ2-3, the V gene TRBV19; D is ambiguous. V lost 7 bases and J 5 bases, leaving 13 bases between the germline ends. Looked up from germline, CDR1 is LNHDA and CDR2 is SQIVND (reference sequence). The CDR3 runs 13 residues. CDR3 in amino acids: CASNGRNQDTQYF. CDR3 nucleotide sequence: TGTGCCAGTAACGGCAGGAATCAAGATACGCAGTATTTT.

Notes on this clonotype: One base away lies a much larger clone, so this may be a sequencing read error. This chain uses TRBV7-6 with TRBJ2-1; no definite D call. Germline CDR1 reads SGHVS; CDR2 reads FNYEAQ. Trimming removed 5 bases from V and 9 bases from J, with 11 bases in between. The CDR3 has 12 amino acids. The CDR3 reads CASSEARPEQFF. CDR3 sequence (DNA): TGTGCCAGCAGCGAGGCCAGGCCTGAGCAGTTCTTC.

The rearrangement links TRBV7-2 to TRBJ2-6; D uncertain. This CDR3 comprises 16 residues. Germline assignment: CDR1 SGHTA and CDR2 FQGNSA. The V gene lost 5 bases and the J gene lost 0 bases, with 11 bases spanning the gap. CDR3 residues: CASSPVSSSGANVLTF. The CDR3 region has the DNA TGTGCCAGCAGCCCTGTAAGTTCCTCTGGGGCCAACGTCCTGACTTTC. The variable domain in full, with the rest retrieved from reference TRBV7-2 and TRBJ2-6, is GAGVSQSPSNKVTEKGKDVELRCDPISGHTALYWYRQSLGQGLEFLIYFQGNSAPDKSGLPSDRFSAERTGGSVSTLTIQRTQQEDSAVYLCASSPVSSSGANVLTFGAGSRLTVL.

Remarks on this clonotype: This may be a read error, as it is one base from a much larger clone. The chain carries TRBV20-1 and TRBJ2-5; 11 bases agree with TRBD2. The CDR3 loop spans 14 amino acids. Germline CDR1 and CDR2: DFQATT and SNEGSKA (reference sequence). V lost 6 bases, J lost 9 bases, and 12 bases stayed unmatched. Here the CDR3 reads CSARSLAGGEAQYF. The CDR3 nucleotides are TGCAGTGCCCGGTCCTTAGCGGGGGGGGAGGCCCAGTACTTC.

This clonotype was counted at least ten times. The chain recombines TRBV6-5 with TRBJ2-7, with D tentatively TRBD1 (6 bases). The V end was cut by 5 bases, the J end by 1 base, with 12 bases between. Per germline, CDR1 MNHEY and CDR2 SVGAGI. CDR3 length: 14 residues. CDR3 protein: CASSENGQSYEQYF. The CDR3 region has the DNA TGTGCCAGCAGTGAGAATGGACAGTCCTACGAGCAGTACTTC.

This clonotype has only one observation. This sequence joins TRBV5-1 and TRBJ1-2; no reliable D call. Germline loops: CDR1 SGHRS, CDR2 YFSETQ. There are 14 residues in the CDR3. V was shortened by 6 bases and J by 3 bases, with 15 bases between the two germline ends. The CDR3, as DNA: TGCGCCAGCACTGATTCCTTTTCGGACTATGGCTACACCTTC. Amino acids: CASTDSFSDYGYTF.

At least ten counts were recorded for this clonotype. The chain uses TRBV27 and TRBJ1-2, with a possible D match to TRBD1 (6 bases). Germline CDR1 reads MNHEY; CDR2 reads SMNVEV (reference sequence). The CDR3 loop spans 13 amino acids. V was cut by 3 bases and J by 5 bases, with 10 bases left in between. The CDR3 loop reads CASSFEGGYGYTF. Written as DNA, the CDR3 is TGTGCCAGCAGTTTCGAGGGGGGATATGGCTACACCTTC.

This clonotype was counted at least ten times. This sequence joins TRBV9 and TRBJ2-7; D might be TRBD2 (5 bases). The CDR3 runs 16 residues. Trimming pared 0 bases from V and 1 base from J, leaving 14 bases between. CDR1 is SGDLS, CDR2 YYNGEE, per germline. The CDR3 DNA reads TGTGCCAGCAGCGTAGGTAGTCCCTTAGCGTCCTACGAGCAGTACTTC. Amino acids: CASSVGSPLASYEQYF.

On this clonotype: A read error may account for a junction end that differs from germline. The J gene is TRBJ2-3, the V gene TRBV6-5; the match to TRBD2 covers 7 bases. The CDR3 extends over 15 amino acids. The V gene's germline CDR1 is MNHEY and CDR2 SVGAGI. The CDR3 DNA reads TGTGCCGGCGGCGGAGGCGGGAGCGGCACAGGTACGCAGTATTTT. Its translation: CAGGGGGSGTGTQYF.

This clonotype was seen ten or more times. The rearrangement links TRBV2 to TRBJ2-1; 9 nucleotides agree with TRBD2. With 3 bases clipped from V and 0 bases from J, the junction kept 9 bases outside the gene matches. CDR1 and CDR2 from the germline V gene are SNHLY and FYNNEI. CDR3 length: 18 amino acids. In DNA form, the CDR3 reads TGTGCCAGCAGTGAGAGTGGTCGCGGGAGGGTCTCCTACAATGAGCAGTTCTTC. Amino acids: CASSESGRGRVSYNEQFF.

This clonotype came up many times. V is TRBV7-2 and J is TRBJ1-5; no firm D call. The V gene's germline CDR1 is SGHTA and CDR2 FQGNSA. The CDR3 totals 13 residues. V was trimmed by 1 base and J by 6 bases, leaving 7 bases between them. CDR3 sequence reads: CASSLEGSQPQHF. The CDR3 DNA is TGTGCCAGCAGCTTAGAAGGGTCTCAGCCCCAGCATTTT. The entire variable domain, with the rest obtained from reference TRBV7-2 and TRBJ1-5, is as follows: GAGVSQSPSNKVTEKGKDVELRCDPISGHTALYWYRQSLGQGLEFLIYFQGNSAPDKSGLPSDRFSAERTGGSVSTLTIQRTQQEDSAVYLCASSLEGSQPQHFGDGTRLSIL.